This T cell receptor (beta chain) was recorded in a study of shared clonotypes between healthy human individuals (TCRdb year 2020). Context from the whole study: The cohort comprised two women and a few men aged 18 to 49 years. To increase sequencing depth and limit assay-specific biases, different laboratories used diverse techniques to prepare libraries and sequence TCR repertoires. Leukapheresis yielded between about 0.9 and 8.9 billion PBMCs per donor. To estimate repertoire size and how much clonotype sharing occurs between individuals, the study deeply sequenced the blood TCR repertoires of a handful of healthy adults. Per donor, three plates each were used for CD4 naive and CD4 memory, two for CD8 naive, and one for CD8 memory.

Donors were healthy HIV-negative adults with no recently reported acute infections or vaccinations. Every donor was a Caucasian adult residing in Nashville, Tennessee, USA. Magnetic negative selection was used to enrich CD4+ T cells, after which naive cells were positively selected on CD45RA and the negative fraction became the memory subset. Blood was obtained by leukapheresis, after which PBMCs were separated by Ficoll-Histopaque density gradient centrifugation and cryopreserved in liquid nitrogen vapor phase. Purity and quantity of every magnetically sorted T cell population were checked by analytical flow cytometry. From each sorted fraction, genomic DNA was isolated and quantified by UV absorbance on a Nanodrop 2000c. Regarding this clone: Its antigen is unknown. No per-base quality is available; no much larger clone lies one base away.

Using the deep immunoSEQ assay, multiplex PCR amplified TCR CDR3 regions from genomic DNA. Genomic DNA extracted from each cell subset was distributed evenly over all wells of several immunoSEQ 96-well plates, and each plate served as one replicate. For sorted subsets, about 210 ng of genomic DNA, equivalent to some 30,000 T cell genomes, went into each replicate PCR. Purified libraries were measured with a Qubit 3.0 fluorometer, size-checked on a Bioanalyzer 2100, and measured again with the KAPA Library Quantification kit. A separate single-read 150-cycle Illumina NextSeq 550 flow cell was used to sequence each immunoSEQ 96-well plate. In the paper's pipeline: Because the immunoSEQ output held only junctional sequences and lacked quality scores, the filtering could not match the filtering applied to full-length reads. To assign V/J genes and CDR3, sequences were annotated using PyIR, a Python wrapper for IgBLAST v1.9, with IMGT germline references. Reads were removed for weak V/J assignments (E-value above 1e-6), missing CDR3, stop codons, out-of-frame junctions, or ambiguous translated residues. V3J clonotypes were defined as sequences sharing an identical inferred V gene, J gene, and CDR3 amino acid sequence. Percentage overlap between repertoires was computed as shared unique clonotypes divided by the size of the smaller repertoire. Three approaches were used to assess repertoire richness: RTK rarefaction, the Chao1 estimator, and Recon v2.1 estimates of unobserved clonotypes. Generation probabilities for all TCRbeta clonotypes obtained by the gDNA method from a few donors were computed using OLGA. The immuneACCESS repertoire file appears here via TCRdb, limited to in-frame rearrangements. These files lack a portion of the clones; in checked studies, under half of the deficit traces to unresolved V genes, and the cause of the others is not known. V and J calls plus clone size are reproduced from that table; the DNA served to infer D and trimming. For this sample there are over a million clones; approximately 98.5% appear just once. The ten largest clones add up to over 0.3% of the sample.

Results the study describes overall, beyond this receptor: Even with the large sequencing depth, rarefaction of the sorted-subset datasets indicated that sequencing was incomplete. Because the study included only a small number of donors, the genetic and exposure-history diversity represented was limited. Compared with non-shared clonotypes, clonotypes shared by all four sorted-subset donors had higher generation probabilities. Pairwise subsampling led to the expectation that sequencing depth would affect the degree of clonotype sharing among donors. Naive subsets generally had larger estimated clonotype richness than memory subsets. Sampling was restricted to blood, and TCR repertoires in tissue are likely to differ from TCR repertoires in blood. Sharing across a few donors was observed for roughly 5.4% of naive CD4, 3% to 3.5% of naive CD8, 2.3% of memory CD4, and about 0.39% of memory CD8 clonotypes.

The sequencing input was naive CD4+ T cells sorted from blood. The cell subset or site label of this sample denotes: CD45RA+ positively selected. The receptor comes from a man younger than 45 in good health.

For the CDR3, the sequence is CASSLWASGYTTRTDTQYF. At the DNA level, the sequence is TGCGCCAGCAGCTTGTGGGCTAGCGGGTATACAACCCGCACAGATACGCAGTATTTT. Rearrangement joined TRBV5-1 to TRBJ2-3; 8 of the junction bases match TRBD2. V is cut back by 1 base and J by 1 base, with 14 bases in the junction unmatched. The germline V gene encodes CDR1 SGHRS and CDR2 YFSETQ. The CDR3 sequence holds 19 residues, the cysteine and phenylalanine included. The only DNA kept is the CDR3, 57 bases in frame from the first base.